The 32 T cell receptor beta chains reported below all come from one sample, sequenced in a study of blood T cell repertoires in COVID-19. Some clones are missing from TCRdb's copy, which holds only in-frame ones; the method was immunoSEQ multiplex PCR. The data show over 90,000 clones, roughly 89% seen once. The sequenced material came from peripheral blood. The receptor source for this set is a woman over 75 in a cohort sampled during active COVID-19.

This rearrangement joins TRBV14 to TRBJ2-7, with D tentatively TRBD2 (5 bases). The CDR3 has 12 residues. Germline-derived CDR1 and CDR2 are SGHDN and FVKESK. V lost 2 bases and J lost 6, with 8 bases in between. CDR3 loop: CASSQLRVEQYF. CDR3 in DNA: TGTGCCAGCAGCCAACTGAGGGTCGAGCAGTACTTC. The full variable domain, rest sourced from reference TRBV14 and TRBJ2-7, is EAGVTQFPSHSVIEKGQTVTLRCDPISGHDNLYWYRRVMGKEIKFLLHFVKESKQDESGMPNNRFLAERTGGTYSTLKVQPAELEDSGVYFCASSQLRVEQYFGPGTRLTVT.

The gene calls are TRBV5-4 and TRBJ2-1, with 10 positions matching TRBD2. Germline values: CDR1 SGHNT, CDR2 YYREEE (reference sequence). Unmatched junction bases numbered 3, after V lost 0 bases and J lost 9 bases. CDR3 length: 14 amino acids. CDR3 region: CASSLASGSTEQFF. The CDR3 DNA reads TGTGCCAGCAGCTTGGCTAGCGGGAGTACTGAGCAGTTCTTC.

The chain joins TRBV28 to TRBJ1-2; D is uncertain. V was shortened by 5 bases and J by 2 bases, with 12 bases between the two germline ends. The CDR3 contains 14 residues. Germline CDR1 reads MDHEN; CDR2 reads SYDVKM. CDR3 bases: TGTGCCAGCAGTACCACCAGTCGAAACTATGGCTACACCTTC. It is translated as CASSTTSRNYGYTF.

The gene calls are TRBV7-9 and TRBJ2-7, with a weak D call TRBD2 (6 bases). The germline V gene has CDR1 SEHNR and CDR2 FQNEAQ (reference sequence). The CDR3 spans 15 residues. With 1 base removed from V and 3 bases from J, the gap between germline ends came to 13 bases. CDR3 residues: CASSLDGTANYEQYF. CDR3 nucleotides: TGTGCCAGCAGCTTAGATGGGACTGCCAACTACGAGCAGTACTTC.

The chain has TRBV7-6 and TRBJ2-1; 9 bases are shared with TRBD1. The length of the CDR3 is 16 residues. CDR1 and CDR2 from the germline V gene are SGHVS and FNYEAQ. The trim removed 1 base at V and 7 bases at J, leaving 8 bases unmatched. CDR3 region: CASSLGGTGQQNEQFF. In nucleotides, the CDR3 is TGTGCCAGCAGCTTAGGCGGGACAGGGCAACAGAATGAGCAGTTCTTC.

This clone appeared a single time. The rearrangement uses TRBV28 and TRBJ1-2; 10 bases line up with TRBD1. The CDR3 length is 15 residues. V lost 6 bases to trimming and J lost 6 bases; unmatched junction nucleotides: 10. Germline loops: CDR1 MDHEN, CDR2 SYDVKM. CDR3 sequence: CASSYPRDRGHGYTF. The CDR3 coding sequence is TGTGCCAGCAGCTATCCCCGGGACAGGGGACATGGCTACACCTTC.

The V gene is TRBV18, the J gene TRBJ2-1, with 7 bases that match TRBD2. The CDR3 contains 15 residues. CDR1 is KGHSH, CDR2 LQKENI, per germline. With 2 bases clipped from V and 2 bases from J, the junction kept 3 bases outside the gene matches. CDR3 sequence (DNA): TGTGCCAGCTCACCAGGGGGGGGAACCTACAATGAGCAGTTCTTC. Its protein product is CASSPGGGTYNEQFF. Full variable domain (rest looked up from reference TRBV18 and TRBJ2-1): NAGVMQNPRHLVRRRGQEARLRCSPMKGHSHVYWYRQLPEEGLKFMVYLQKENIIDESGMPKERFSAEFPKEGPSILRIQQVVRGDSAAYFCASSPGGGTYNEQFFGPGTRLTVL.

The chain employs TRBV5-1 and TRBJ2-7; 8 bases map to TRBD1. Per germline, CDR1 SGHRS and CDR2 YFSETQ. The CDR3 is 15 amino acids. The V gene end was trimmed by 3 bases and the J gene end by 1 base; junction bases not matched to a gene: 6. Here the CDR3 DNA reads TGCGCCAGCAGCTCGACCGGACAGGGTTCCTACGAGCAGTACTTC. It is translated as CASSSTGQGSYEQYF.

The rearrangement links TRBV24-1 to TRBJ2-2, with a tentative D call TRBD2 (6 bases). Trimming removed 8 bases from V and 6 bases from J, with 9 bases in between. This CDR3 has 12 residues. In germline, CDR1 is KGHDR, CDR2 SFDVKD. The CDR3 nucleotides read TGTGCCACCATGGGGGAGGCCGGGGAGCTGTTTTTT. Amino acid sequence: CATMGEAGELFF.

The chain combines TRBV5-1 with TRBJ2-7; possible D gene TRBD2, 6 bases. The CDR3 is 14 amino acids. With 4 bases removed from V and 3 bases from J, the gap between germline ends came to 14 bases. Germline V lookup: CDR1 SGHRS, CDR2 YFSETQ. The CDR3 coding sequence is TGCGCCAGCAGCCTTGGACGACTAGTCTACGAGCAGTACTTC. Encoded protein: CASSLGRLVYEQYF.

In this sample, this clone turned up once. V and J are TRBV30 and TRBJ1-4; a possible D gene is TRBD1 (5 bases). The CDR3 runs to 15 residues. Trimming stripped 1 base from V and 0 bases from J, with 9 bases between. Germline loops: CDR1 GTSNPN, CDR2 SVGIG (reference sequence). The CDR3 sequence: CAWSEGTATNEKLFF. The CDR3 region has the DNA TGTGCCTGGAGTGAAGGGACTGCAACTAATGAAAAACTGTTTTTT.

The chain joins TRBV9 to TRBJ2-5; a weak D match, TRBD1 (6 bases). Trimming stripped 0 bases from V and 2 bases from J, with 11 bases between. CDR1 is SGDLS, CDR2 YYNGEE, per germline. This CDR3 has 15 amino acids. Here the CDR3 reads CASSVAAGEQETQYF. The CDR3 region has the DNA TGTGCCAGCAGCGTAGCGGCAGGGGAACAAGAGACCCAGTACTTC. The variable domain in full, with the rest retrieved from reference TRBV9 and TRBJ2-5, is DSGVTQTPKHLITATGQRVTLRCSPRSGDLSVYWYQQSLDQGLQFLIQYYNGEERAKGNILERFSAQQFPDLHSELNLSSLELGDSALYFCASSVAAGEQETQYFGPGTRLLVL.

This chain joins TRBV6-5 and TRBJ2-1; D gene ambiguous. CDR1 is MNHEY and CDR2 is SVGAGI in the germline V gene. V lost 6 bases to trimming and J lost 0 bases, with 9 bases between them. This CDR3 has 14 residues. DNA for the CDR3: TGTGCCAGCAGCGGAAGGAGCTCCTACAATGAGCAGTTCTTC. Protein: CASSGRSSYNEQFF.

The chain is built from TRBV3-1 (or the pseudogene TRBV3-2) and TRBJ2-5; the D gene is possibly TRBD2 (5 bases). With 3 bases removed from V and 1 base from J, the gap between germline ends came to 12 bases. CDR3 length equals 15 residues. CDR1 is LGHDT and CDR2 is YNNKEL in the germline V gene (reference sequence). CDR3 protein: CASSQRATLQETQYF. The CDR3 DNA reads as TGTGCCAGCAGCCAGCGGGCGACCCTCCAAGAGACCCAGTACTTC.

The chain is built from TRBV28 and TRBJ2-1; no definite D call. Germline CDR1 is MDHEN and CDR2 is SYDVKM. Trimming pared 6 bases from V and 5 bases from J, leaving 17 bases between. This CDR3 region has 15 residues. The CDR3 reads CASSVLTRLHNEQFF. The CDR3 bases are TGTGCCAGCAGCGTTCTAACCAGGCTCCACAATGAGCAGTTCTTC.

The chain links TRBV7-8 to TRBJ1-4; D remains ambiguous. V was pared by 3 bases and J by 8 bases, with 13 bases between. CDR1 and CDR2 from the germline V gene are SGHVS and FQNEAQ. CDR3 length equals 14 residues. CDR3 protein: CASSFGNTREKLFF. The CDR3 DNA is TGTGCCAGCAGCTTTGGGAACACTAGGGAAAAACTGTTTTTT.

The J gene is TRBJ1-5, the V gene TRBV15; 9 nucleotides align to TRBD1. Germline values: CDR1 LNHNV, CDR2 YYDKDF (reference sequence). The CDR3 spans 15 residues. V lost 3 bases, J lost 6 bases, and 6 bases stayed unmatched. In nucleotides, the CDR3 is TGTGCCACCAGCAGTCGACAGGGGGTAGGTCAGCCCCAGCATTTT. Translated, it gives CATSSRQGVGQPQHF.

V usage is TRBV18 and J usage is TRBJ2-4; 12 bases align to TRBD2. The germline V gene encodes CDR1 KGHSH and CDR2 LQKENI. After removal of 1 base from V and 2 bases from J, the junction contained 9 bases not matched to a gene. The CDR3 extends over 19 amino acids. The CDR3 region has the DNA TGTGCCAGCTCACCACTGGCTAGCGGGGGGGCTCAGTCCAAAAACATTCAGTACTTC. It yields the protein CASSPLASGGAQSKNIQYF.

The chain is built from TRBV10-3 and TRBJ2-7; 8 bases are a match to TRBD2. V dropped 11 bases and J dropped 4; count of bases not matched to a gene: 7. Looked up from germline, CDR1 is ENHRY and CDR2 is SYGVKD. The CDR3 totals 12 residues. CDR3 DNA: TGTGCCGTGACCGGGACTAGATACGAGCAGTACTTC. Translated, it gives CAVTGTRYEQYF.

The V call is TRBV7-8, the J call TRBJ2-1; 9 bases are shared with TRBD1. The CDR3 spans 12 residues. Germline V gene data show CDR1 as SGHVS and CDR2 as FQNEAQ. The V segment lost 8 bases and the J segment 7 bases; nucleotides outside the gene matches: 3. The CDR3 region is CASPGQGNEQFF. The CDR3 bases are TGTGCCAGCCCGGGACAGGGAAATGAGCAGTTCTTC.

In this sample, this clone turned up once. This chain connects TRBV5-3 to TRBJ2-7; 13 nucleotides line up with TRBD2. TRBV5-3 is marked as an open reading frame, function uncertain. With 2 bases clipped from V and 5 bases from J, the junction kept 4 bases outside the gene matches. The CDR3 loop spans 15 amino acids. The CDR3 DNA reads TGTGCCAGAAGCTTCCTGACTAGCGGGAGGCACGAGCAGTACTTC. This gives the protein CARSFLTSGRHEQYF.

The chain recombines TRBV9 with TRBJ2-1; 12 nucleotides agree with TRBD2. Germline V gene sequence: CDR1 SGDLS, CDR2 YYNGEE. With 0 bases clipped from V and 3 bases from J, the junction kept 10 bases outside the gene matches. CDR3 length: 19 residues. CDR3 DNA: TGTGCCAGCAGCGTAGGGGCTAGCGGGGGGGCCTCCCGCTACAATGAGCAGTTCTTC. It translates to CASSVGASGGASRYNEQFF.

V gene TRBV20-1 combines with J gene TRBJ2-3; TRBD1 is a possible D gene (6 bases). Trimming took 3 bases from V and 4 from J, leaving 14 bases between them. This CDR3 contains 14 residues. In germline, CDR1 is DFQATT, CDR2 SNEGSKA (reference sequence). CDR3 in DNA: TGCAGTGCTAGTAGGCAGGGGTTGGCAGATACGCAGTATTTT. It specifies CSASRQGLADTQYF.

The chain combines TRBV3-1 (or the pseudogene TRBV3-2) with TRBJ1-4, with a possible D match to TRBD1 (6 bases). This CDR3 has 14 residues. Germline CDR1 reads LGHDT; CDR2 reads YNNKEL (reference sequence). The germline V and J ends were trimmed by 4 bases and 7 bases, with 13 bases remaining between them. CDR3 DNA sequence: TGTGCCAGCAGCCTCGGGAGGGGGAGTGAAAAACTGTTTTTT. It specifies CASSLGRGSEKLFF.

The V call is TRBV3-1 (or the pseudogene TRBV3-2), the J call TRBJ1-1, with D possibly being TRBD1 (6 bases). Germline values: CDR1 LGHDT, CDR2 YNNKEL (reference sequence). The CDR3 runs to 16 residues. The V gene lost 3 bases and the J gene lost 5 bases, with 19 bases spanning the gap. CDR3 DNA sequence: TGTGCCAGCAGCCAGGGGGCAGGGAGATCGAGAACTGAAGCTTTCTTT. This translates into CASSQGAGRSRTEAFF.

This CDR3 is CASSGYSGETQYF. For the CDR3, the DNA is TGCGCCAGCAGCGGCTACTCGGGAGAGACCCAGTACTTC. This chain joins TRBV5-1 and TRBJ2-5, with D unclear. V shed 4 bases and J shed 4 bases, with 11 bases lying between them. CDR1 SGHRS and CDR2 YFSETQ come from the germline V gene. The CDR3 length is 13 residues.

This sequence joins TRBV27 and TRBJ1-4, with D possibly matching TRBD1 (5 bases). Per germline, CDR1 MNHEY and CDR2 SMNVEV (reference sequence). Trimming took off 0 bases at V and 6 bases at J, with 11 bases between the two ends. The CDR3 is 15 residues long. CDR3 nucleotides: TGTGCCAGCAGTTTATCGGTGGGACTTCATGAAAAACTGTTTTTT. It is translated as CASSLSVGLHEKLFF.

CDR3 nucleotide sequence: TGTGCCAGCAGCCAACCGCGGACTAGCGGGAGGCAGGAGACCCAGTACTTC. It codes for CASSQPRTSGRQETQYF. V gene TRBV7-9 combines with J gene TRBJ2-5, with 14 nucleotides matching TRBD2. J gave up 5 bases and V 5 bases, and 10 bases lay outside the gene matches. Germline CDR1 SEHNR, CDR2 FQNEAQ (reference sequence). The CDR3 covers 17 residues.

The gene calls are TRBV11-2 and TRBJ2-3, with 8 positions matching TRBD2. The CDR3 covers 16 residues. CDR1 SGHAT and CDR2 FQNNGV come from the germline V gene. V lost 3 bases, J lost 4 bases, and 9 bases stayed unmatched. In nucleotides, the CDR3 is TGTGCCAGCAGCTTTGTCGCGGGAGGTCGTGCAGATACGCAGTATTTT. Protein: CASSFVAGGRADTQYF.

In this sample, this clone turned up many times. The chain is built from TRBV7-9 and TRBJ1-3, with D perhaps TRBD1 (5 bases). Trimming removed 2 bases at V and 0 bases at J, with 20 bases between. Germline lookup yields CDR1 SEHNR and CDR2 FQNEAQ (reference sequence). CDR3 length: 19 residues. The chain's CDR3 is CASSLRTGLLWLSGNTIYF. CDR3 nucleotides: TGTGCCAGCAGCTTACGAACAGGTCTCCTCTGGCTCTCTGGAAACACCATATATTTT.

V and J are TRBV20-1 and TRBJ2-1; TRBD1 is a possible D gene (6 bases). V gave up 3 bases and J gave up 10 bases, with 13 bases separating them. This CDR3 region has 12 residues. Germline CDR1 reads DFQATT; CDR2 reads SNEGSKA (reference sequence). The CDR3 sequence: CSASYREREQFF. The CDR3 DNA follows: TGCAGTGCTAGTTACAGGGAACGGGAGCAGTTCTTC.

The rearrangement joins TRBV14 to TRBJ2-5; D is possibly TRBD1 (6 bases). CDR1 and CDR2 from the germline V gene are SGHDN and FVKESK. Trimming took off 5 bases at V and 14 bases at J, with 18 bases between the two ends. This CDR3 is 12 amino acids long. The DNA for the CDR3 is TGTGCCAGCAGCACCCGGTGGGGCAGGGGATACTTC. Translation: CASSTRWGRGYF.